These 18 T cell receptor beta chains originate from one sample sequenced in a study of tumor-infiltrating lymphocytes in localized non-small cell lung cancer. The assay was immunoSEQ multiplex PCR, and TCRdb's table has in-frame clones only and misses some. The sample includes 13,000 to 15,000 clones, more than 80% of them seen just once. The sequenced material came from lung tumor tissue. Receptor source: a human donor with non-small cell lung cancer.

The chain uses TRBV5-4 and TRBJ2-5; maybe TRBD2 (6 bases). The CDR3 consists of 17 residues. Germline CDR1 reads SGHNT; CDR2 reads YYREEE (reference sequence). V was trimmed by 4 bases and J by 5 bases, leaving 24 bases between them. CDR3 sequence (DNA): TGTGCCAGCAGCCAACCTCGTGCGGGCGGGGTAGGGGAGACCCAGTACTTC. This encodes CASSQPRAGGVGETQYF.

V gene TRBV9 combines with J gene TRBJ1-1; D gene uncertain. Germline-derived CDR1 and CDR2 are SGDLS and YYNGEE. Trimming pared 3 bases from V and 0 bases from J, leaving 6 bases between. The CDR3 is made up of 13 amino acids. CDR3 sequence (DNA): TGTGCCAGCAGCGGGCGCATGAACACTGAAGCTTTCTTT. This gives the protein CASSGRMNTEAFF.

The chain is built from TRBV2 and TRBJ2-1; 8 bases fit TRBD2. V gave up 6 bases and J gave up 8 bases; unmatched junction bases: 15. In germline, CDR1 is SNHLY, CDR2 FYNNEI. The CDR3 contains 16 residues. In DNA, the CDR3 is TGTGCCAGCAGCCAAATGGCGGGACTAGGGGGGGATGAGCAGTTCTTC. Its protein is CASSQMAGLGGDEQFF.

This chain uses TRBV7-2 with TRBJ1-1; D unresolved. Looked up from germline, CDR1 is SGHTA and CDR2 is FQGNSA. V was clipped by 5 bases and J by 0 bases, with 10 bases between them. This CDR3 region has 14 residues. This CDR3 is CASSLGGMNTEAFF. The CDR3 region has the DNA TGTGCCAGCAGCCTAGGCGGGATGAACACTGAAGCTTTCTTT.

The chain couples TRBV6-6 to TRBJ2-1; 10 nucleotides match TRBD1. The CDR3 runs to 15 residues. The germline gives CDR1 MNHNY, CDR2 SVGAGI (reference sequence). Germline trimming cut 4 bases from V and 8 bases from J; bases unmatched to any gene: 8. CDR3 bases: TGTGCCAGCAGTTCCGGGACAGGGGTTTTGGATGAGCAGTTCTTC. Its translation: CASSSGTGVLDEQFF.

The J gene is TRBJ2-7, the V gene TRBV30; D call uncertain. V lost 7 bases to trimming and J lost 8 bases, with 15 bases between them. CDR1 is GTSNPN and CDR2 is SVGIG in the germline V gene (reference sequence). The CDR3 covers 11 residues. CDR3: CALDSGTKQYF. CDR3 DNA: TGTGCCTTGGATTCTGGTACGAAGCAGTACTTC.

This chain links TRBV6-5 with TRBJ1-1; 8 bases match TRBD1. The length of the CDR3 is 11 residues. Losses at the gene ends were 6 bases for V and 8 bases for J; bases not matched to a gene: 2. Germline lookup yields CDR1 MNHEY and CDR2 SVGAGI. The CDR3 here is CASRRQGEAFF. The DNA for the CDR3 is TGTGCCAGCAGGCGACAGGGGGAAGCTTTCTTT.

The CDR3 here is CASIGGRNQPQHF. CDR3 sequence (DNA): TGTGCCAGCATAGGGGGCCGCAATCAGCCCCAGCATTTT. The J gene is TRBJ1-5, the V gene TRBV2; TRBD1 agrees at 7 bases. The CDR3 runs 13 residues. Losses at the gene ends were 7 bases for V and 2 bases for J; bases not matched to a gene: 2. Germline lookup yields CDR1 SNHLY and CDR2 FYNNEI.

The chain links TRBV4-3 to TRBJ2-5; 7 bases are shared with TRBD2. Germline assignment: CDR1 LGHNA and CDR2 YSLEER. V lost 5 bases to trimming and J lost 0 bases; unmatched junction nucleotides: 3. The CDR3 sequence is 14 residues long. CDR3 in amino acids: CASSERGYQETQYF. The CDR3 DNA is TGCGCCAGCAGCGAGCGGGGTTACCAAGAGACCCAGTACTTC.

The chain employs TRBV28 and TRBJ2-3; D unresolved. Germline CDR1 reads MDHEN; CDR2 reads SYDVKM. Trimming took 6 bases from V and 0 from J, leaving 10 bases between them. The CDR3 consists of 14 residues. The CDR3 sequence is CASSPERSTDTQYF. In DNA form, the CDR3 reads TGTGCCAGCAGCCCCGAGCGTAGCACAGATACGCAGTATTTT.

The genes are TRBV15 and TRBJ1-2, with D hard to call. V was pared by 1 base and J by 8 bases, with 11 bases between. The CDR3 consists of 13 residues. Germline values: CDR1 LNHNV, CDR2 YYDKDF (reference sequence). CDR3 in DNA: TGTGCCACCAGCAGAGTTTACGTGAGCGGCTACACCTTC. Translation: CATSRVYVSGYTF. Looking up the rest from reference TRBV15 and TRBJ1-2 gives the full variable domain: DAMVIQNPRYQVTQFGKPVTLSCSQTLNHNVMYWYQQKSSQAPKLLFHYYDKDFNNEADTPDNFQSRRPNTSFCFLDIRSPGLGDTAMYLCATSRVYVSGYTFGSGTRLTVV.

This chain connects TRBV7-2 to TRBJ2-7, with D uncertain. Trimming cost V 4 bases and J 2 bases, with 3 bases left between them. CDR3 length: 11 residues. Germline CDR1 reads SGHTA; CDR2 reads FQGNSA. Here the CDR3 reads CASSSTYEQYF. In nucleotides, the CDR3 is TGTGCCAGCAGCTCAACCTACGAGCAGTACTTC.

The rearrangement links TRBV10-3 to TRBJ1-2; no clear D. V gave up 4 bases and J gave up 2 bases, with 14 bases separating them. This CDR3 is built from 15 residues. The V gene's germline CDR1 is ENHRY and CDR2 SYGVKD. CDR3 protein: CAISAGDGANYGYTF. CDR3 DNA: TGTGCCATCAGTGCCGGAGACGGAGCCAACTATGGCTACACCTTC.

In this sample, this clone turned up a few times. The chain recombines TRBV6-1 with TRBJ1-5, with D unresolved. Trimming took off 6 bases at V and 5 bases at J, with 14 bases between the two ends. The length of the CDR3 is 14 residues. CDR1 and CDR2 (germline): MNHNS, SASEGT. The DNA of the CDR3 is TGTGCCAGCAGGATAATAGACCGGGATCAGCCCCAGCATTTT. Translated: CASRIIDRDQPQHF.

This chain uses TRBV7-9 with TRBJ1-2; D might be TRBD1 (5 bases). The germline V gene has CDR1 SEHNR and CDR2 FQNEAQ (reference sequence). The CDR3 has 14 residues. V was trimmed by 3 bases and J by 4 bases, leaving 12 bases between them. CDR3 bases: TGTGCCAGCAGCTTTTCGACAGATTCCTATGGCTACACCTTC. Amino acid sequence: CASSFSTDSYGYTF.

This clone was recorded once. The rearrangement uses TRBV19 and TRBJ2-1, with D perhaps matching TRBD1 (6 bases). Trimming shortened V by 6 bases and J by 1 base, and 10 bases separated the two germline ends. CDR1 and CDR2 (germline): LNHDA, SQIVND (reference sequence). This CDR3 is 14 amino acids long. This CDR3 reads CASSPTGSYNEQFF. CDR3 DNA sequence: TGTGCCAGTAGCCCGACAGGTTCCTACAATGAGCAGTTCTTC.

The CDR3 nucleotides are TGTGCCAGCAGTCCCATTTTATCAGCGGGTGTATCCTACAATGAGCAGTTCTTC. Translating it yields CASSPILSAGVSYNEQFF. This sequence joins TRBV28 and TRBJ2-1, with a weak D call TRBD2 (6 bases). CDR1 MDHEN and CDR2 SYDVKM come from the germline V gene. The V gene lost 5 bases and the J gene lost 1 base, with 21 bases spanning the gap. This CDR3 comprises 18 residues.

The rearrangement uses TRBV28 and TRBJ1-1; 7 bases are shared with TRBD1. The CDR3 consists of 14 residues. Germline V gene sequence: CDR1 MDHEN, CDR2 SYDVKM. The ends lost 5 bases at V and 1 base at J; junction bases unmatched: 4. CDR3 DNA: TGTGCCAGCAGTCTCGGGACAGCGAACACTGAAGCTTTCTTT. Its protein is CASSLGTANTEAFF.